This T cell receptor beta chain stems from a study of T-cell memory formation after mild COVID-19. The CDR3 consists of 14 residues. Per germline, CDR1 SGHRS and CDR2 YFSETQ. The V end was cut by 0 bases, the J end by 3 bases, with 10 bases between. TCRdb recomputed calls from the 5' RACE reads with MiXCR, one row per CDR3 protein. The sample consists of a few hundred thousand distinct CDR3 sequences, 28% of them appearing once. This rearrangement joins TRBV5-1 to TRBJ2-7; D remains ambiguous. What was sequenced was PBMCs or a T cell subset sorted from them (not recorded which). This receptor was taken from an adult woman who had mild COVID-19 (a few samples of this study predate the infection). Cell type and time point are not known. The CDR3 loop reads CASSLELLGYEQYF. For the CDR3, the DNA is TGCGCCAGCAGCTTGGAACTGCTAGGCTACGAGCAGTACTTC.